This is a list of T cell receptor beta chains from one sample in a study of tumor-infiltrating lymphocytes in primary liver carcinoma. One entry per CDR3 protein results from TCRdb running MiXCR on the multiplex PCR reads. The table has hundreds of thousands of distinct CDR3 sequences, about 50% seen once. Input material: peripheral blood. The receptors were gathered from a woman in her 30s with primary liver carcinoma and hepatitis B virus infection. Each CDR3 is given with its conserved first and last residue. Fields, in order: D gene, CDR3 length, V gene, J gene, clone size, CDR3 DNA, CDR3 protein. A D gene is named only where the DNA matches it firmly. A row's size may be missing; if present it is once, few, many or a size class.

TRBD2,16,TRBV6-1,TRBJ2-2,-,TGTGGCAGCAGAACCTTGGGGGGGGCGAACACCGGGGAGCTGTTTTTT,CGSRTLGGANTGELFF
TRBD2,16,TRBV10-2,TRBJ2-1,few,TGCGCCAGCAGAAAGACTAGCGGGAGTGACAACAATGAGCAGTTCTTC,CASRKTSGSDNNEQFF
TRBD2,16,TRBV10-3,TRBJ2-7,-,TGTGCCATCAGTGATGAGGGACTAGGATCTTCCCACGAGCAGTACTTC,CAISDEGLGSSHEQYF
-,15,TRBV6-5,TRBJ2-2,many,TGTGCCAGCAGTTACTCGGGGCCCGACACCGGGGAGCTGTTTTTT,CASSYSGPDTGELFF
TRBD1,15,TRBV12-3/TRBV12-4,TRBJ1-2,-,TGTGCCAGCAGCTTCTCCGGACAGGGGGGCTATGGCTACACCTTC,CASSFSGQGGYGYTF
-,11,TRBV12-3/TRBV12-4,TRBJ1-1,-,TGTGCCAGCAGTTTTTCAGGGAGGGCTTTCTTT,CASSFSGRAFF
TRBD2,18,TRBV10-2,TRBJ2-3,-,TGCGCCAACAGTGAGAGTGGGACTAGCGGGGCGCACACAGATACGCAGTATTTT,CANSESGTSGAHTDTQYF
-,15,TRBV6-5,TRBJ2-2,many,TGTGCCAGCAGGGAGGCCCATTCGAACACCGGGGAGCTGTTTTTT,CASREAHSNTGELFF
-,15,TRBV6-2/TRBV6-3,TRBJ2-7,-,TGTGCCAGCAGTATGCTGGGAGAACCCTCCTACGAGCAGTACTTC,CASSMLGEPSYEQYF
-,14,TRBV11-2,TRBJ1-2,-,TGTGCCAGCAGCTGTACGGGGGGAAACTACGGCTACACCTTC,CASSCTGGNYGYTF
-,13,TRBV28,TRBJ2-2,few,TGTGCCACCTTGGACGGAAACACCGGGGAGCTGTTTTTT,CATLDGNTGELFF
-,16,TRBV7-8,TRBJ2-2,-,TGTGCCAGCAGCTTAGTTCGGGGGAGTCTAGCCGGGGAGTTGTTTTTT,CASSLVRGSLAGELFF
TRBD2,16,TRBV6-2/TRBV6-3,TRBJ2-7,many,TGTGCCAGCAACCCTCTCCAGACTAGCGGGACCTACGAGCAGTACTTC,CASNPLQTSGTYEQYF
-,16,TRBV12-3/TRBV12-4,TRBJ2-3,once,TGTGCCAGCAGTTGGGTGGCGGGAATCAAGACAGATAGGCAGTATTTT,CASSWVAGIKTDRQYF
-,13,TRBV7-8,TRBJ1-1,few,TGTGCCAGCAGCTTAGGGGGACACGCTGAAGCTTTCTTT,CASSLGGHAEAFF
-,15,TRBV5-5,TRBJ2-7,many,TGTGCCAGCAGCTCAAGGACGGGGAGACTCTACGAGCAGTACTTC,CASSSRTGRLYEQYF
-,14,TRBV11-3,TRBJ2-3,-,TGTGCCAGCAGCTTATTCGGACTCACAGGTACACAGTATTTT,CASSLFGLTGTQYF
-,15,TRBV11-2,TRBJ2-7,-,TGTGCCAGCAGCTTAGATCATGGGTACGGCAGCAAGCAGTATTTC,CASSLDHGYGSKQYF
-,16,TRBV6-5,TRBJ1-2,-,TGTGCCAGCAGTTACTCGAAATTCTTGGGAGACTATGGCTTCACCTTC,CASSYSKFLGDYGFTF
TRBD2,13,TRBV29-1,TRBJ2-2,-,TGCAGCGTTGTCCTAGCGGGAGCCGGGGAGTTGCTTTTT,CSVVLAGAGELLF
-,17,TRBV29-1,TRBJ1-2,many,TGCAGCCCTAGGTCTCGGCAGGGATCCCCCCTTAACTATGGCTACACCTTC,CSPRSRQGSPLNYGYTF
-,13,TRBV29-1,TRBJ2-3,-,TGCAGCGTTGACGGGGTTAGCAGAGATACGCAGTATTTT,CSVDGVSRDTQYF
-,13,TRBV29-1,TRBJ2-3,-,TGCAGCGTTGGCAAGGCTTCGACAGATACGCAGTATTTT,CSVGKASTDTQYF
TRBD2,15,TRBV5-1,TRBJ2-2,-,TGCACCAGCAACAAACTAGCGGGAGGCACCGGGGAGCTGTTTTTT,CTSNKLAGGTGELFF
-,13,TRBV4-2,TRBJ2-1,-,TGTGCCAGCAGCCAAGATACGGGGGTAGCGCAGTTCTTC,CASSQDTGVAQFF
-,10,TRBV29-1,TRBJ2-5,many,TGCAGCGTGGGACGCGGGGCCCAGTACTTC,CSVGRGAQYF
TRBD1,15,TRBV4-1,TRBJ1-1,many,TGCGCCAGCAGCCCACGACAGGGGCTAAACACTGAAGCTTTCTTT,CASSPRQGLNTEAFF
-,12,TRBV29-1,TRBJ1-1,many,TGCAGCGTTCGGTACGGGTTTAATGAAGCTTTCTTT,CSVRYGFNEAFF
-,15,TRBV11-3,TRBJ2-3,many,TGTGCCAGCAGCTTAATTGGCGGGAGCACAGATACGCAGTATTTT,CASSLIGGSTDTQYF
-,15,TRBV11-3,TRBJ1-1,-,TGTGCCAGCTCGAGCCGGGCAGGGCAGAACATTGAAGCTTTCTTT,CASSSRAGQNIEAFF
TRBD2,16,TRBV5-4,TRBJ2-3,few,TGTGCCAGCACCGGGTATGGGACTAGTGGGACAGATACGCAGTATTTT,CASTGYGTSGTDTQYF
TRBD2,17,TRBV29-1,TRBJ2-1,once,TGCAGCGGGTTTAGGTCCCACGTAGCGGGAGGAAGGAATGAGCAGTTCTTC,CSGFRSHVAGGRNEQFF
TRBD2,13,TRBV6-1,TRBJ2-1,-,TGTGCCAGCACCGGGACTACCATAAGTGAGCAGTTCTTC,CASTGTTISEQFF
-,15,TRBV12-3/TRBV12-4,TRBJ1-5,-,TGTGCCAGCAGTCTACCCGGGAACCACAATCAGCCCCAGCATTTT,CASSLPGNHNQPQHF
-,13,TRBV6-5,TRBJ2-7,-,TGTGCCAGCAGTCCCGGCAGGTGTTACGAGCAGTACTTC,CASSPGRCYEQYF
TRBD2,17,TRBV6-2/TRBV6-3,TRBJ2-7,-,TGTGCCAGCAGTTTAGGCGGGAGTTTAGATTTTGTCTACGAGCAGTACTTC,CASSLGGSLDFVYEQYF
-,13,TRBV6-5,TRBJ2-3,many,TGTGCCAGCAGTTATTGGTTTGGAGATACGCAGTATTTT,CASSYWFGDTQYF
-,13,TRBV12-3/TRBV12-4,TRBJ2-5,-,TGTGCCAGCAGCGAGGGGCTCCAAGGGACCCAGTACTTC,CASSEGLQGTQYF
-,16,TRBV29-1,TRBJ2-7,once,TGCAGCGTTGAAGGAGTTGAGAGGGTCGGTAATTACGAGCAGTACTTC,CSVEGVERVGNYEQYF
TRBD1,15,TRBV6-2/TRBV6-3,TRBJ2-2,many,TGTGCCACGTCCCTCGGGACAGGGTGGACCGGGGAGCTGTTTTTT,CATSLGTGWTGELFF
TRBD2,14,TRBV11-3,TRBJ2-1,-,TGTGCCAGCAGCTTACATATCGGCGGGAGTAAGCAGTTCTTC,CASSLHIGGSKQFF
-,12,TRBV13,TRBJ2-7,-,TGTGCCAGCAGCCAAGGAGACCTCGAGCAGTACTTC,CASSQGDLEQYF
-,16,TRBV12-3/TRBV12-4,TRBJ2-3,many,TGTGCCAGCAGTTCACAGGGGTCCCGGGGGGTAGATACGCAGTATTTT,CASSSQGSRGVDTQYF
TRBD2,17,TRBV29-1,TRBJ2-1,many,TGCAGCGTTGACGGGACTAGCGGGAGCGGCTCCTACAATGAGCAGTTCTTC,CSVDGTSGSGSYNEQFF
-,12,TRBV6-2/TRBV6-3,TRBJ2-3,-,TGTGCCAGCAACAACCGTCCAGATACGCAGTATTTT,CASNNRPDTQYF
TRBD2,16,TRBV12-3/TRBV12-4,TRBJ2-1,-,TGTGCCAGCAGTTTGGGCGCGGGAGATCGGAACAATGAGCAGTTCTTC,CASSLGAGDRNNEQFF